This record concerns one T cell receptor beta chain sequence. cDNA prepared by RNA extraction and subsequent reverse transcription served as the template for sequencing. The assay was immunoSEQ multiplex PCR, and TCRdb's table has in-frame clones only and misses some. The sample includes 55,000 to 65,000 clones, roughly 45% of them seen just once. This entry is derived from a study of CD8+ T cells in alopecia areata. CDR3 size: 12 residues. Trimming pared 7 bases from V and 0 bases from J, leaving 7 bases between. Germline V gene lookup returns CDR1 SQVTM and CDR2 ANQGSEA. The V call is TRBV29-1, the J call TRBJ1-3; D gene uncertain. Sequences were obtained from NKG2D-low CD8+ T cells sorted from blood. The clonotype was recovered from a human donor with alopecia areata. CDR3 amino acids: CSAVISGNTIYF. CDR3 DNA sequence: TGCAGCGCCGTAATCTCTGGAAACACCATATATTTT.